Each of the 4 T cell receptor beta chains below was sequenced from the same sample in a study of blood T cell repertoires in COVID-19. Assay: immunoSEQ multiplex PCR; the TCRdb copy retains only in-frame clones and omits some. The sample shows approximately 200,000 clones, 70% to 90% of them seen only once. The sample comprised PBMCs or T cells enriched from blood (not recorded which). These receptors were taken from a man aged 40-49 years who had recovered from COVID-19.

The DNA of the CDR3 is TGTGCCAGCAGCCTTGTGGGGCCTAACTATGGCTACACCTTC. Residues: CASSLVGPNYGYTF. This rearrangement joins TRBV5-6 to TRBJ1-2, with D possibly TRBD1 on 5 matching bases. The CDR3 consists of 14 residues. CDR1 is SGHDT, CDR2 YYEEEE, per germline. The V and J ends lost 4 bases and 0 bases respectively, with 10 bases between them. Filled out from reference TRBV5-6 and TRBJ1-2, the complete variable domain reads DAGVTQSPTHLIKTRGQQVTLRCSPKSGHDTVSWYQQALGQGPQFIFQYYEEEERQRGNFPDRFSGHQFPNYSSELNVNALLLGDSALYLCASSLVGPNYGYTFGSGTRLTVV.

This chain's CDR3 is CASSLAGRGGYTF. CDR3 nucleotides: TGTGCCAGCAGCTTAGCCGGGAGAGGCGGCTACACCTTC. The rearrangement joins TRBV7-8 to TRBJ1-2; D is undetermined. The CDR3 has 13 amino acids. Germline CDR1 is SGHVS and CDR2 is FQNEAQ. The V end lost 0 bases, the J end lost 8 bases, and 10 bases lay between the germline ends.

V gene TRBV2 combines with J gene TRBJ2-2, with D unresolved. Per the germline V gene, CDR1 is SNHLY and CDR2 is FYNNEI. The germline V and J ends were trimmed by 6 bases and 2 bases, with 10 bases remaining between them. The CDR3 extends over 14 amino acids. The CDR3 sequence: CASSRARNTGELFF. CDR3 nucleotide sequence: TGTGCCAGCAGCCGAGCAAGAAACACCGGGGAGCTGTTTTTT.

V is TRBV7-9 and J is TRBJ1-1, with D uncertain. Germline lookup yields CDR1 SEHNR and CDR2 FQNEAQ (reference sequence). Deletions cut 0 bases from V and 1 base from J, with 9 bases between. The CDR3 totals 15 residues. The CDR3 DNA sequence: TGTGCCAGCAGCTTAGCCCGGGGTGCGAACACTGAAGCTTTCTTT. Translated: CASSLARGANTEAFF. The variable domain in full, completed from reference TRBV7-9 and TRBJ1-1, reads DTGVSQNPRHKITKRGQNVTFRCDPISEHNRLYWYRQTLGQGPEFLTYFQNEAQLEKSRLLSDRFSAERPKGSFSTLEIQRTEQGDSAMYLCASSLARGANTEAFFGQGTRLTVV.